Following are 3 T cell receptor beta chains from one sample sequenced in a study of T cell responses to AZD1222 COVID-19 vaccine. Assay: immunoSEQ multiplex PCR; the TCRdb copy retains only in-frame clones and omits some. The sample contains about 88,000 clones, 85% to 90% of which appear only once. Sample: peripheral blood, taken on day 0 of AZD1222 vaccination. Every receptor here comes from an adult in good health.

This rearrangement joins TRBV28 to TRBJ1-3, with D possibly matching TRBD1 (5 bases). In germline, CDR1 is MDHEN, CDR2 SYDVKM. The CDR3 is 14 amino acids. V gave up 11 bases and J gave up 3 bases, with 17 bases separating them. The CDR3 reads CASGGAEDGNTIYF. The CDR3 DNA reads as TGTGCCTCCGGAGGGGCTGAGGATGGAAACACCATATATTTT.

The J gene is TRBJ2-4, the V gene TRBV19, with 8 bases identical to TRBD2. V lost 0 bases, J lost 9 bases, and 7 bases stayed unmatched. The CDR3 has 15 residues. The germline V gene encodes CDR1 LNHDA and CDR2 SQIVND (reference sequence). CDR3 in DNA: TGTGCCAGTAGTATAGAAGCGGGGGCTCGGGGCATTCAGTACTTC. Translated, it gives CASSIEAGARGIQYF.

This chain links TRBV4-3 with TRBJ2-2; the D gene could be TRBD1 or TRBD2 (6 bases each). From germline, CDR1 is LGHNA and CDR2 YSLEER. Trimming shortened V by 0 bases and J by 9 bases, and 11 bases separated the two germline ends. CDR3 length equals 14 residues. CDR3 DNA sequence: TGCGCCAGCAGCCAAGAGAGGGGGGCCCGGGAGCTGTTTTTT. Its translation: CASSQERGARELFF.